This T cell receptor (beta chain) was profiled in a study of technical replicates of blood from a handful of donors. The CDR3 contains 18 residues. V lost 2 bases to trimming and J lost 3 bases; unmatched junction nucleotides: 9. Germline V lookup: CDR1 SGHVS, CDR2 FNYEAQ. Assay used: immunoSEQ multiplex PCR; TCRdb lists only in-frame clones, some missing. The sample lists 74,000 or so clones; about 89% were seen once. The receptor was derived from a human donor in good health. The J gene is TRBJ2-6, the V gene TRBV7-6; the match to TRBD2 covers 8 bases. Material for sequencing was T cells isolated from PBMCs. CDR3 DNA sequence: TGTGCCAGCAGCTTATCGGGACTAGGGGCAGGTGGGGCCAACGTCCTGACTTTC. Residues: CASSLSGLGAGGANVLTF.